Listed below are T cell receptor beta chains from one sample, sequenced in a study of T-cell memory formation after mild COVID-19. TCRdb ran MiXCR on the 5' RACE reads and lists one entry per CDR3 protein. This table has approximately 210,000 distinct CDR3 sequences, more than 25% appearing once. The source material was PBMCs or a T cell subset sorted from them (not recorded which). The source is an adult woman who had mild COVID-19 (a few samples of this study predate the infection). Cell type and time point are not known. CDR3s include the opening cysteine and the closing phenylalanine or tryptophan. Fields, in order: J gene, clone size, V gene, D gene, CDR3 DNA, CDR3 protein. The D gene is left open where the match is weak. Only some rows state a clone size, as once, few, many or a class for expanded clones.

j_call: TRBJ1-5; clone_size: NA; v_call: TRBV6-5; d_call: NA; cdr3_nt: TGTGCCAGCAGTTACTCGGGGCAGGGCCTAACTCAGCATTTT; cdr3_aa: CASSYSGQGLTQHF
j_call: TRBJ2-1; clone_size: NA; v_call: TRBV5-5; d_call: TRBD2; cdr3_nt: TGTGCCAGCAGCTTGAGGGAGGGAACCTCCTACAATGAGCAGTTCTTC; cdr3_aa: CASSLREGTSYNEQFF
j_call: TRBJ1-2; clone_size: NA; v_call: TRBV7-9; d_call: NA; cdr3_nt: TGTGCTCCGGGGGGCTACACCTTC; cdr3_aa: CAPGGYTF
j_call: TRBJ2-1; clone_size: NA; v_call: TRBV11-1; d_call: NA; cdr3_nt: TGTGCCAGCAGCATTAGCGGTCTCTACAATGAGCAGTTCTTC; cdr3_aa: CASSISGLYNEQFF
j_call: TRBJ2-5; clone_size: few; v_call: TRBV24-1; d_call: NA; cdr3_nt: TGTGCCACCAGTGCTCAGGGCAGGGGAGAGACCCAGTACTTC; cdr3_aa: CATSAQGRGETQYF
j_call: TRBJ2-3; clone_size: NA; v_call: TRBV10-3; d_call: NA; cdr3_nt: TGTGCCATCAGTGAGTCGGGCAGGGGCCCAGATACGCAGTATTTT; cdr3_aa: CAISESGRGPDTQYF
j_call: TRBJ1-3; clone_size: few; v_call: TRBV7-2; d_call: NA; cdr3_nt: TGTGCCAGCAGCTCTGGCCGGGGGAACACCATATATTTT; cdr3_aa: CASSSGRGNTIYF
j_call: TRBJ2-1; clone_size: few; v_call: TRBV27; d_call: TRBD2; cdr3_nt: TGTGCCAGCAGTTTAGCAAGCGGGAGGTTCTACAATGAGCAGTTCTTC; cdr3_aa: CASSLASGRFYNEQFF
j_call: TRBJ2-3; clone_size: NA; v_call: TRBV30; d_call: TRBD1; cdr3_nt: TGTGCCTGGAGTGTCAGGACAGGGCGCACAGATACGCAGTATTTT; cdr3_aa: CAWSVRTGRTDTQYF
j_call: TRBJ2-2; clone_size: NA; v_call: TRBV12-3/TRBV12-4; d_call: NA; cdr3_nt: TGTGCCAGCAGCCCCCGAGACTTTCTCACCGGGGAGCTGTTTTTT; cdr3_aa: CASSPRDFLTGELFF
j_call: TRBJ1-6; clone_size: NA; v_call: TRBV7-2; d_call: TRBD1; cdr3_nt: TGTGCCAGCAGCTTGGGACAGCTAGTTAATTCACCCCTCCACTTT; cdr3_aa: CASSLGQLVNSPLHF
j_call: TRBJ2-7; clone_size: NA; v_call: TRBV20-1; d_call: NA; cdr3_nt: TGCAGTGCAACCCGAGACGGATCCTCCTACGAGCAGTACTTC; cdr3_aa: CSATRDGSSYEQYF
j_call: TRBJ2-3; clone_size: NA; v_call: TRBV20-1; d_call: TRBD2; cdr3_nt: TGCAGTGCTAAGACGGTGACTAGCGACACAGATACGCAGTATTTT; cdr3_aa: CSAKTVTSDTDTQYF
j_call: TRBJ2-7; clone_size: NA; v_call: TRBV29-1; d_call: TRBD2; cdr3_nt: TGCAGCGTATTGGCGGGAGTCCCCTACGAGCAGTACTTC; cdr3_aa: CSVLAGVPYEQYF
j_call: TRBJ2-1; clone_size: NA; v_call: TRBV4-2; d_call: NA; cdr3_nt: TGTGCCAGCAGCCAAGGACTAAGAAAAATGGAGCAGTTCTTC; cdr3_aa: CASSQGLRKMEQFF
j_call: TRBJ1-1; clone_size: NA; v_call: TRBV3-1; d_call: NA; cdr3_nt: TGTGCCAGCAGCTCCCAGGGATCCTCAGCTTTCTTT; cdr3_aa: CASSSQGSSAFF
j_call: TRBJ2-1; clone_size: NA; v_call: TRBV21-1; d_call: NA; cdr3_nt: TGTGCCAGCAGCAAAGTGCCGAATAGCGAGAACTACAATGAGCAGTTCTTC; cdr3_aa: CASSKVPNSENYNEQFF
j_call: TRBJ2-5; clone_size: few; v_call: TRBV9; d_call: NA; cdr3_nt: TGTGCCAGCAGCGAAAATGGACTGGAGGAGACCCAGTACTTC; cdr3_aa: CASSENGLEETQYF
j_call: TRBJ1-1; clone_size: NA; v_call: TRBV29-1; d_call: TRBD1; cdr3_nt: TGCAGCGTTAGGGGGCGCGACACTGAAGCTTTCTTT; cdr3_aa: CSVRGRDTEAFF
j_call: TRBJ2-2; clone_size: NA; v_call: TRBV7-8; d_call: TRBD1; cdr3_nt: TGTGCCAGCAGCTCGGGACAGACGAACACCGGGGAGCTGTTTTTT; cdr3_aa: CASSSGQTNTGELFF
j_call: TRBJ2-2; clone_size: NA; v_call: TRBV14; d_call: NA; cdr3_nt: TGTGCCAGCACAAGGGGCCTGAACACCGGGGAGCTGTTTTTT; cdr3_aa: CASTRGLNTGELFF
j_call: TRBJ2-1; clone_size: few; v_call: TRBV20-1; d_call: NA; cdr3_nt: TGCAGTGCTAGCCGGAGTAAGACCATTTGGGATGAGCAGTTCTTC; cdr3_aa: CSASRSKTIWDEQFF
j_call: TRBJ1-6; clone_size: NA; v_call: TRBV11-1; d_call: NA; cdr3_nt: TGTGCCAGCAGCTTAGGTGAAGGGACAAATTCACCCCTCCACTTT; cdr3_aa: CASSLGEGTNSPLHF
j_call: TRBJ2-3; clone_size: NA; v_call: TRBV27; d_call: TRBD2; cdr3_nt: TGTGCCAGCAGTTACCTCACCCCCGGGAGGGGAGGGGGCACAGATACGCAGTATTTT; cdr3_aa: CASSYLTPGRGGGTDTQYF
j_call: TRBJ2-1; clone_size: NA; v_call: TRBV19; d_call: TRBD2; cdr3_nt: TGTGCCAGTAGTATGACTAGCGGGAGGGCCGTTGAGCAGTTCTTC; cdr3_aa: CASSMTSGRAVEQFF
j_call: TRBJ1-2; clone_size: NA; v_call: TRBV5-5; d_call: TRBD1; cdr3_nt: TGTGCCAGCAGCTTGGGCTTGTACGGGACAGGGGGCTATGGCTACACCTTC; cdr3_aa: CASSLGLYGTGGYGYTF
j_call: TRBJ1-4; clone_size: few; v_call: TRBV12-3/TRBV12-4; d_call: NA; cdr3_nt: TGTGCCAGCACCCTCTCCCAGTTAACTAATGAAAAACTGTTTTTT; cdr3_aa: CASTLSQLTNEKLFF
j_call: TRBJ2-5; clone_size: NA; v_call: TRBV7-8; d_call: TRBD2; cdr3_nt: TGTGCCAGCAGCCGTGGGGGGGGGTTGCAGACCCAGTACTTC; cdr3_aa: CASSRGGGLQTQYF
j_call: TRBJ2-5; clone_size: NA; v_call: TRBV20-1; d_call: TRBD1; cdr3_nt: TGCAGTGCTAGGACAGGGGGAGAGACCCAGTACTTC; cdr3_aa: CSARTGGETQYF
j_call: TRBJ2-7; clone_size: NA; v_call: TRBV4-3; d_call: TRBD1; cdr3_nt: TGCGCCAGCAGCCTCGCTCGGGACAGCTACGAGCAGTACTTC; cdr3_aa: CASSLARDSYEQYF
j_call: TRBJ1-5; clone_size: NA; v_call: TRBV7-9; d_call: NA; cdr3_nt: TGTGCCAGCAGCTTAGCTGGCGGCCAAAATCAGCCCCAGCATTTT; cdr3_aa: CASSLAGGQNQPQHF
j_call: TRBJ2-1; clone_size: NA; v_call: TRBV5-1; d_call: TRBD2; cdr3_nt: TGCGCCAGCAGCTTGGAACGGGGGGGGTACAATGAGCAGTTCTTC; cdr3_aa: CASSLERGGYNEQFF
j_call: TRBJ2-7; clone_size: NA; v_call: TRBV21-1; d_call: NA; cdr3_nt: TGTGCCAGCAGCAAATTTGGGCAGTACTTC; cdr3_aa: CASSKFGQYF
j_call: TRBJ1-1; clone_size: many; v_call: TRBV10-3; d_call: TRBD1; cdr3_nt: TGTGCCATCAGTGACCGGGACAGGGTCATATTGGACACTGAAGCTTTCTTT; cdr3_aa: CAISDRDRVILDTEAFF
j_call: TRBJ2-7; clone_size: NA; v_call: TRBV27; d_call: NA; cdr3_nt: TGTGCCACCACACAGGGTTCCGAGCAGTACTTC; cdr3_aa: CATTQGSEQYF
j_call: TRBJ1-1; clone_size: NA; v_call: TRBV5-1; d_call: TRBD1; cdr3_nt: TGCGCCAGCACCCCACAGGGGTTGAACACTGAAGCTTTCTTT; cdr3_aa: CASTPQGLNTEAFF
j_call: TRBJ2-3; clone_size: NA; v_call: TRBV10-3; d_call: NA; cdr3_nt: TGTGCCATCAGTGATGGCGGCACAGATACGCAGTATTTT; cdr3_aa: CAISDGGTDTQYF
j_call: TRBJ2-5; clone_size: few; v_call: TRBV29-1; d_call: NA; cdr3_nt: TGCAGCGTGGACGCGGGACTGCGAGGGGAGACCCAGTACTTC; cdr3_aa: CSVDAGLRGETQYF
j_call: TRBJ2-3; clone_size: NA; v_call: TRBV20-1; d_call: TRBD2; cdr3_nt: TGCAGTGCCACCGGGACTAGGGGGTTTGTGGATACGCAGTATTTT; cdr3_aa: CSATGTRGFVDTQYF
j_call: TRBJ2-3; clone_size: NA; v_call: TRBV7-9; d_call: NA; cdr3_nt: TGTGCCAGCAGCTTAAGCGGCTCTAGCACAGATACGCAGTATTTT; cdr3_aa: CASSLSGSSTDTQYF
j_call: TRBJ1-2; clone_size: NA; v_call: TRBV27; d_call: TRBD1; cdr3_nt: TGTGCCAGCAGTTTAGGGGGACAGAATTCCTATGGCTACACCTTC; cdr3_aa: CASSLGGQNSYGYTF
j_call: TRBJ2-3; clone_size: once; v_call: TRBV7-6; d_call: NA; cdr3_nt: TGTGCCAGCAGTTGGGGCACTAGCACAGATACGCAGTATTTT; cdr3_aa: CASSWGTSTDTQYF
j_call: TRBJ1-4; clone_size: once; v_call: TRBV5-1; d_call: NA; cdr3_nt: TGCGCCAGCAGCTTGGGACAAAATGAAAAACTGTTTTTT; cdr3_aa: CASSLGQNEKLFF
j_call: TRBJ2-2; clone_size: NA; v_call: TRBV4-1; d_call: TRBD2; cdr3_nt: TGCGCCAGCAGCCAACCGACTAGCCGCACCGGGGAGCTGTTTTTT; cdr3_aa: CASSQPTSRTGELFF
j_call: TRBJ2-5; clone_size: few; v_call: TRBV4-1; d_call: TRBD2; cdr3_nt: TGCGCCAGCAGCCAAGATGGAGCGGGGGGCCAAGAGACCCAGTACTTC; cdr3_aa: CASSQDGAGGQETQYF
j_call: TRBJ2-1; clone_size: few; v_call: TRBV7-2; d_call: NA; cdr3_nt: TGTGCCAGCAGCTTTCTCCGGGCAGACAATGAGCAGTTCTTC; cdr3_aa: CASSFLRADNEQFF
j_call: TRBJ2-1; clone_size: NA; v_call: TRBV29-1; d_call: TRBD2; cdr3_nt: TGCAGCGGCCTTGGAGCGGGAGACTACAATGAGCAGTTCTTC; cdr3_aa: CSGLGAGDYNEQFF
j_call: TRBJ2-2; clone_size: NA; v_call: TRBV3-1; d_call: NA; cdr3_nt: TGTGCCAGCAGCCAAGATCCAACCGGCTACGGGGAGCTGTTTTTT; cdr3_aa: CASSQDPTGYGELFF
j_call: TRBJ1-2; clone_size: few; v_call: TRBV12-3/TRBV12-4; d_call: NA; cdr3_nt: TGTGCCAGCAGACGACGGAGAAACTATGGCTACACCTTC; cdr3_aa: CASRRRRNYGYTF
j_call: TRBJ2-7; clone_size: few; v_call: TRBV20-1; d_call: NA; cdr3_nt: TGCAGTGCTCCCACAGGGAACCACTACGAGCAGTACTTC; cdr3_aa: CSAPTGNHYEQYF
j_call: TRBJ2-7; clone_size: few; v_call: TRBV5-6; d_call: NA; cdr3_nt: TGTGCCAGCAGCACTCTAGGGAGACGCGAGCAGTACTTC; cdr3_aa: CASSTLGRREQYF
j_call: TRBJ2-7; clone_size: few; v_call: TRBV7-8; d_call: TRBD2; cdr3_nt: TGTGCCAGCAGCCGGATCTCCGGGACTAGCGGCTCCTACGAGCAGTACTTC; cdr3_aa: CASSRISGTSGSYEQYF